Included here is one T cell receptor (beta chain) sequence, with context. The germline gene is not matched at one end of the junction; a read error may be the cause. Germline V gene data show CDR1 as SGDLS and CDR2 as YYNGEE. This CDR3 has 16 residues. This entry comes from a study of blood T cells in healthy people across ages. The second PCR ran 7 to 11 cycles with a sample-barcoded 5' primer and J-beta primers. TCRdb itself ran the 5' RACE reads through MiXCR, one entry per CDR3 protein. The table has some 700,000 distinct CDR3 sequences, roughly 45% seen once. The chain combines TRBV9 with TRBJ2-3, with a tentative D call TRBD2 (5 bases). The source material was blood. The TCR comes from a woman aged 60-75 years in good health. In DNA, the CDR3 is TGTGCCAGCAGCGTAGGGACTGCTTCTAGCACAGATGCGCAGTATTTT. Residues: CASSVGTASSTDAQYF.